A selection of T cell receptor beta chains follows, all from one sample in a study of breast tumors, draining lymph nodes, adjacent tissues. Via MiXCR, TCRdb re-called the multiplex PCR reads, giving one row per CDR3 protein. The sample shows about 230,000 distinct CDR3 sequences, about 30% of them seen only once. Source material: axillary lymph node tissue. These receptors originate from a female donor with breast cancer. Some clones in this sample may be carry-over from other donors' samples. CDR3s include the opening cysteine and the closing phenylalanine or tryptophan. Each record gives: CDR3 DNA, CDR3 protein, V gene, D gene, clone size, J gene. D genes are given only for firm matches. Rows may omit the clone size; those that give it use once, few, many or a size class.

CDR3 DNA: TGCAGTGCTAGGCGACAGGGATACACCGGGGAGCTGTTTTTT
CDR3 protein: CSARRQGYTGELFF
V gene: TRBV20-1
D gene: TRBD1
clone size: many
J gene: TRBJ2-2

CDR3 DNA: TGCAGTGCTAGCTCCTTACTGAGGAGAGCCAATGAGCAGTTCTTC
CDR3 protein: CSASSLLRRANEQFF
V gene: TRBV20-1
D gene: -
clone size: once
J gene: TRBJ2-1

CDR3 DNA: TGCAGTGCCAGGGCCTTAGCGGGGAGGGCGACCCAGTACTTC
CDR3 protein: CSARALAGRATQYF
V gene: TRBV20-1
D gene: TRBD2
clone size: -
J gene: TRBJ2-5

CDR3 DNA: TGTGCCAGCAGTTTTGGCGGGAGCTCCTATAATTCACCCCTCCACTTT
CDR3 protein: CASSFGGSSYNSPLHF
V gene: TRBV12-3/TRBV12-4
D gene: -
clone size: -
J gene: TRBJ1-6

CDR3 DNA: TGCGCCAGCAGCTTTTCGACGGGAAGCGGGGGCAATGAGCAGTTCTTC
CDR3 protein: CASSFSTGSGGNEQFF
V gene: TRBV5-1
D gene: TRBD2
clone size: many
J gene: TRBJ2-1

CDR3 DNA: TGTGCCAGCGGCGGGGGACTAGCGGGAGGCCCTTCCTACGAGCAGTACTTC
CDR3 protein: CASGGGLAGGPSYEQYF
V gene: TRBV7-9
D gene: TRBD2
clone size: -
J gene: TRBJ2-7

CDR3 DNA: TGTGCCAGCAGTCGACGGGACAGGGAAGCCAATGAGCAGTTCTTC
CDR3 protein: CASSRRDREANEQFF
V gene: TRBV12-3/TRBV12-4
D gene: TRBD1
clone size: many
J gene: TRBJ2-1

CDR3 DNA: TGCAGTGCTAGAGGCTACCCAAAAGGACCGGGACGGGGCGGTAATCAGCCCCAGCATTTT
CDR3 protein: CSARGYPKGPGRGGNQPQHF
V gene: TRBV20-1
D gene: -
clone size: few
J gene: TRBJ1-5

CDR3 DNA: TGTGCCAGCAGTTTATCCGCGGGGTACGAGCAGTACTTC
CDR3 protein: CASSLSAGYEQYF
V gene: TRBV27
D gene: -
clone size: many
J gene: TRBJ2-7

CDR3 DNA: TGTGCCAGCAGCTTAGATCGCGTCGCAGATACGCAGTATTTT
CDR3 protein: CASSLDRVADTQYF
V gene: TRBV6-1
D gene: -
clone size: many
J gene: TRBJ2-3

CDR3 DNA: TGTGCCAGCAGGATGGACAGGCCCCCCTACGAGCAGTACTTC
CDR3 protein: CASRMDRPPYEQYF
V gene: TRBV6-1
D gene: TRBD1
clone size: many
J gene: TRBJ2-7

CDR3 DNA: TGTGCCAGCAGCCTCTTTAGCGGAGGCTACAATGAGCAGTTCTTC
CDR3 protein: CASSLFSGGYNEQFF
V gene: TRBV14
D gene: -
clone size: many
J gene: TRBJ2-1

CDR3 DNA: TGTGCCAGCACCTCACAGGGAGGCTATGGCTACACCTTC
CDR3 protein: CASTSQGGYGYTF
V gene: TRBV2
D gene: -
clone size: many
J gene: TRBJ1-2

CDR3 DNA: TGTGCCAGCAGCCAAGGGGGATCCGACATTCAGTACTTC
CDR3 protein: CASSQGGSDIQYF
V gene: TRBV3-1
D gene: -
clone size: few
J gene: TRBJ2-4

CDR3 DNA: TGTGCCAGAACCCGGATCTTTCGTGGCTACACCTTC
CDR3 protein: CARTRIFRGYTF
V gene: TRBV7-7
D gene: -
clone size: many
J gene: TRBJ1-2

CDR3 DNA: TGTGCCAGCAGCTTAAGCGGGAGTGGCACAGATACGCAGTATTTT
CDR3 protein: CASSLSGSGTDTQYF
V gene: TRBV7-3
D gene: TRBD2
clone size: many
J gene: TRBJ2-3

CDR3 DNA: TGTGCCAGCAGCCCAGGTTACTCCTACAATGAGCAGTATTTT
CDR3 protein: CASSPGYSYNEQYF
V gene: TRBV14
D gene: -
clone size: -
J gene: TRBJ2-3

CDR3 DNA: TGTGCCAGCAGCGTCAGACAGGGGATGAACACTGAAGCTTTCTTT
CDR3 protein: CASSVRQGMNTEAFF
V gene: TRBV5-5
D gene: TRBD1
clone size: -
J gene: TRBJ1-1

CDR3 DNA: TGTGCCAGCAGTCAAGGACAGGCCTCTGGGGCCAACGTCCTGACTTTC
CDR3 protein: CASSQGQASGANVLTF
V gene: TRBV6-1
D gene: TRBD1
clone size: few
J gene: TRBJ2-6

CDR3 DNA: TGTGCCAGCAGCTTGGTAGCGGGAGGCGATGAGCAGTTCTTC
CDR3 protein: CASSLVAGGDEQFF
V gene: TRBV5-6
D gene: TRBD2
clone size: many
J gene: TRBJ2-1

CDR3 DNA: TGTGCCAGCAGCCCGGAGGGTGTTTATGGCTACACCTTC
CDR3 protein: CASSPEGVYGYTF
V gene: TRBV6-5
D gene: -
clone size: many
J gene: TRBJ1-2

CDR3 DNA: TGTGGCAGCAGCCATAAGGCTTCAGATACGCAGTATTTT
CDR3 protein: CGSSHKASDTQYF
V gene: TRBV3-1
D gene: -
clone size: -
J gene: TRBJ2-3

CDR3 DNA: TGCGCCAGCAGCTGGGGTTCCTACGAGCAGTACTTC
CDR3 protein: CASSWGSYEQYF
V gene: TRBV5-1
D gene: -
clone size: many
J gene: TRBJ2-7

CDR3 DNA: TGTGCCAGCAGTCACTCGGACGGTAACTATGGCTACACCTTC
CDR3 protein: CASSHSDGNYGYTF
V gene: TRBV6-6
D gene: -
clone size: many
J gene: TRBJ1-2

CDR3 DNA: TGTGCCAGCAGCGCCCTCGAGGGACTCCAAGAGACCCAGTACTTC
CDR3 protein: CASSALEGLQETQYF
V gene: TRBV14
D gene: -
clone size: many
J gene: TRBJ2-5

CDR3 DNA: TGTGCCAGCAGTCACTCGCTCCCGGGTGGCCTCTACGAGCAGTACTTC
CDR3 protein: CASSHSLPGGLYEQYF
V gene: TRBV6-5
D gene: -
clone size: many
J gene: TRBJ2-7

CDR3 DNA: TGCGCCAGCAGCCGAGAGGTAGCGGGAGGGACCCAGTACTTC
CDR3 protein: CASSREVAGGTQYF
V gene: TRBV5-1
D gene: TRBD2
clone size: many
J gene: TRBJ2-5

CDR3 DNA: TGTGCCAGCAGCGTCTGGGAGCTGTTTTTT
CDR3 protein: CASSVWELFF
V gene: TRBV7-2
D gene: -
clone size: -
J gene: TRBJ2-2

CDR3 DNA: TGCGCCAGCAGCTTGCAGACCGGACATAGCAATCAGCCCCAGCATTTT
CDR3 protein: CASSLQTGHSNQPQHF
V gene: TRBV5-1
D gene: -
clone size: once
J gene: TRBJ1-5

CDR3 DNA: TGTGCCAGCAGCGCAGGACGTGAAGGCCGGGCCCGTCAGCCCCAGCATTTT
CDR3 protein: CASSAGREGRARQPQHF
V gene: TRBV9
D gene: -
clone size: -
J gene: TRBJ1-5

CDR3 DNA: TGTGCCACCAGCAGAGATCTGGGGAAGGGGGGCCTTTCGACAGATACGCAGTATTTT
CDR3 protein: CATSRDLGKGGLSTDTQYF
V gene: TRBV15
D gene: -
clone size: -
J gene: TRBJ2-3

CDR3 DNA: TGTGCCAGCAGACCCCTCCCTGCAGGGGGCAGGACGTCAGTGAACACCATATATTTT
CDR3 protein: CASRPLPAGGRTSVNTIYF
V gene: TRBV6-5
D gene: TRBD1
clone size: -
J gene: TRBJ1-3

CDR3 DNA: TGCGCCAGCAGCCTCCGGGGGGCGGGAGGGACAGATACGCAGTATTTT
CDR3 protein: CASSLRGAGGTDTQYF
V gene: TRBV5-1
D gene: TRBD2
clone size: many
J gene: TRBJ2-3

CDR3 DNA: TGCAGTGCTGGCGCCCAAGGTACGCAGTATTTT
CDR3 protein: CSAGAQGTQYF
V gene: TRBV20-1
D gene: -
clone size: many
J gene: TRBJ2-3

CDR3 DNA: TGTGCCACCAGCGCGAGCCACCTTGAGACCCAGTACTTC
CDR3 protein: CATSASHLETQYF
V gene: TRBV24-1
D gene: -
clone size: many
J gene: TRBJ2-5

CDR3 DNA: TGCAGTGCTTCTAGAGATTTAATAGGACTGTTTTTT
CDR3 protein: CSASRDLIGLFF
V gene: TRBV20-1
D gene: -
clone size: -
J gene: TRBJ1-4

CDR3 DNA: TGTGCCAGCAGCCGCCATCAGTGCGTTCCGCAAGAGACCCAGTACTTC
CDR3 protein: CASSRHQCVPQETQYF
V gene: TRBV11-2
D gene: -
clone size: -
J gene: TRBJ2-5

CDR3 DNA: -
CDR3 protein: CSARSSPGQLKLSLDKAPETQYF
V gene: TRBV20-1
D gene: -
clone size: -
J gene: TRBJ2-5

CDR3 DNA: TGCAGTGCTAGAGATTTACGGAGGAACACTGAAGCTTTCTTT
CDR3 protein: CSARDLRRNTEAFF
V gene: TRBV20-1
D gene: -
clone size: -
J gene: TRBJ1-1

CDR3 DNA: TGCAGTGCTAGACAGGGGGATTCACCCCTCCACTTT
CDR3 protein: CSARQGDSPLHF
V gene: TRBV20-1
D gene: TRBD1
clone size: -
J gene: TRBJ1-6

CDR3 DNA: TGTGCCAGTAGGACAGCGGGGTACACAGATACGCAGTATTTT
CDR3 protein: CASRTAGYTDTQYF
V gene: TRBV19
D gene: TRBD2
clone size: -
J gene: TRBJ2-3

CDR3 DNA: TGTGCCATCGGTGACGAAAAACTGTTTTTT
CDR3 protein: CAIGDEKLFF
V gene: TRBV24-1
D gene: -
clone size: -
J gene: TRBJ1-4

CDR3 DNA: TGTGCCAGCAGCTTATCGGCCGGACTCGCGAGCACAGATACGCAGTATTTT
CDR3 protein: CASSLSAGLASTDTQYF
V gene: TRBV7-8
D gene: -
clone size: many
J gene: TRBJ2-3

CDR3 DNA: TGCGCCAGCAGCTTGGCAGGTAATGAGGGAGAGCAGTTCTTC
CDR3 protein: CASSLAGNEGEQFF
V gene: TRBV5-1
D gene: -
clone size: many
J gene: TRBJ2-1

CDR3 DNA: TGTGCCAGCAGCCTGGGGGGGACAGCCACCCCCTACGAGCAGTACTTC
CDR3 protein: CASSLGGTATPYEQYF
V gene: TRBV11-3
D gene: -
clone size: -
J gene: TRBJ2-7